This is a list of T cell receptor beta chains from one sample in a study of CD8+CD57+ T cells in acquired aplastic anemia. TCRdb reprocessed the reads via MiXCR and lists one record per CDR3 protein. Of roughly 61,000 distinct CDR3 sequences in the sample, around 55% were seen once. The sample taken for sequencing was sorted CD4+, CD8+, or CD8+CD57+ T cells (not recorded which) from PBMCs. The receptors stem from a human donor in good health, serving as a control. Both conserved end residues are part of each CDR3. A D gene is named only where the DNA matches it firmly. Clone size is given for some rows only: seen once, a few or many times, or a class if the clone is expanded.

>15|.|TRBV24-1|TRBJ2-1|TRBD1
TGTGCCAGCAGCATACGTGGACAGGGTCGTAATGAGCAGTTCTTC
CASSIRGQGRNEQFF
>14|.|TRBV7-9|TRBJ1-2|.
TGTGCCAGCAGCTTAGCGACAGTCTGGTATGGCTACACCTTC
CASSLATVWYGYTF
>12|medium-sized|TRBV29-1|TRBJ2-7|TRBD1
TGCAGCGTTGAACGCATCAGGGGGGAGCAGTACTTC
CSVERIRGEQYF
>16|.|TRBV5-1|TRBJ2-3|.
TGCGCCAGCAGCTTGGGTGGGGGACGGAGCACAGATACGCAGTATTTT
CASSLGGGRSTDTQYF
>11|.|TRBV2|TRBJ2-5|.
TGTGCCAGCAGTGAAGCTGAGACCCAGTACTTC
CASSEAETQYF
>14|.|TRBV9|TRBJ1-5|.
TGTGCCAGCAGCGTAGGTAGGACAGATCAGCCCCAGCATTTT
CASSVGRTDQPQHF
>18|many|TRBV4-1|TRBJ2-3|TRBD2
TGCGCCAGCAGCCAAGATGCGAGGGGAGCGGGAGGTGCAGATACGCAGTATTTT
CASSQDARGAGGADTQYF
>15|.|TRBV29-1|TRBJ2-7|.
TGCAGCAGTGAGTCGAGATCCAGATCCTCCTACGAGCAGTACTTC
CSSESRSRSSYEQYF
>14|.|TRBV19|TRBJ2-1|.
TGTGCCAGTAGTATAGGCAGGGGAACCGGGGAGCAGTTCTTC
CASSIGRGTGEQFF
>15|many|TRBV14|TRBJ2-7|TRBD2
TGTGCCAGCAGCTCCCAACTAGCGGGGTCCTACGAGCAGTACTTC
CASSSQLAGSYEQYF
>14|medium-sized|TRBV29-1|TRBJ2-3|TRBD2
TGCAGCGTTGACCCTCGACTAGCGGGCCTAGGGCAGTATTTT
CSVDPRLAGLGQYF
>15|.|TRBV30|TRBJ2-1|.
TGTGTCTGGAGTAGAAGCGACAGGAGCCACAATGAGCAGTTCTTC
CVWSRSDRSHNEQFF
>14|.|TRBV11-2|TRBJ1-2|.
TGTGCCAGCAGCTTATTGGTAGGGATCTATGGCTACACCTTC
CASSLLVGIYGYTF
>13|.|TRBV2|TRBJ2-7|.
TGTGCCAGCACGGAACAGGGCCTTGGCGAGCAGTACTTC
CASTEQGLGEQYF
>14|.|TRBV14|TRBJ1-3|.
TGTGCCAGCAGCCATTGGGGATCTGGAAACACCATATATTTT
CASSHWGSGNTIYF